This TCR beta chain was recovered during a study of PD-1 blockade in classical Hodgkin lymphoma. Findings and limits, study-wide: Patients with an early start, nivolumab under 1 year after ASCT, were excluded. The baseline diversity of complete responders showed similarity to that of newly diagnosed patients.

Exposure to brentuximab vedotin varied, and each patient had relapsed following autologous stem cell transplantation. The CDR3 is 14 residues long. The V gene lost 5 bases and the J gene lost 4 bases, with 15 bases spanning the gap. Germline V gives CDR1 MGHDK, CDR2 SYGVNS. Libraries were prepared by immunoSEQ multiplex PCR; TCRdb keeps only in-frame clonotypes and omits some of them. The sample has around 26,000 clones, around three quarters seen once. In the case of this clone: What it binds is unknown.

Sequenced here: peripheral blood mononuclear cells (PBMCs), sampled before the second cycle of nivolumab. The chain has TRBV25-1 and TRBJ2-7, with D tentatively TRBD2 (6 bases). This TCR was recovered from a human donor with classical Hodgkin lymphoma. CDR3 nucleotides: TGTGCCAGCAGTCTTAGCGGAGACATTTACGAGCAGTACTTC. Translated, it gives CASSLSGDIYEQYF.